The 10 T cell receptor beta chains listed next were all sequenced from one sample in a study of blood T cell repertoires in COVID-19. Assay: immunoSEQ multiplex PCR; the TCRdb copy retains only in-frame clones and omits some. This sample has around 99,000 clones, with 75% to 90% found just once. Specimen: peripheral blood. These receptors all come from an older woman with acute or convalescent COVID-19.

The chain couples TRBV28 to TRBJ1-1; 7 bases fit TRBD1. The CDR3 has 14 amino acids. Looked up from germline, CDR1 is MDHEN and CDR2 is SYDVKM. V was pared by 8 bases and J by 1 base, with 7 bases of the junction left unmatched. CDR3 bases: TGTGCCAGCGAGGGGGGACAGTCGAACACTGAAGCTTTCTTT. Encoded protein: CASEGGQSNTEAFF.

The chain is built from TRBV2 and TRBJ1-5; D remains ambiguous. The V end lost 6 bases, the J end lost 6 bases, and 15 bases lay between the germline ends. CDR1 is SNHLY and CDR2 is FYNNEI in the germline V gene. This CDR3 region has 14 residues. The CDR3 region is CASRKRVGGQPQHF. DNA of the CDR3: TGTGCCAGCAGGAAGAGGGTTGGAGGTCAGCCCCAGCATTTT.

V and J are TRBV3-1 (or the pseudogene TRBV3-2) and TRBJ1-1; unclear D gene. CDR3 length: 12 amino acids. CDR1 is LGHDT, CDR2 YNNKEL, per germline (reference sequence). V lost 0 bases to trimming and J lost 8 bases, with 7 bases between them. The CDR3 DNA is TGTGCCAGCAGCCAAGATCTGAGGGAAGCTTTCTTT. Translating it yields CASSQDLREAFF.

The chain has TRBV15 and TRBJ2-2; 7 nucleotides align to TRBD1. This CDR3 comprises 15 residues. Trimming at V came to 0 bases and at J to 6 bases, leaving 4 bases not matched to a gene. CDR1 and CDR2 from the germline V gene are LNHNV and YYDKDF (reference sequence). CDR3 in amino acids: CATSRDSQGAGELFF. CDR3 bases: TGTGCCACCAGCAGAGATTCGCAGGGGGCCGGGGAGCTGTTTTTT.

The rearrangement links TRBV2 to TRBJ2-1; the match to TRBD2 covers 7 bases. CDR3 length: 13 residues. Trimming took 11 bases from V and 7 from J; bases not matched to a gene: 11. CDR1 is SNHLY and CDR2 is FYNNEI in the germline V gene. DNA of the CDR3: TGTGCCGGGTCATTTGCGGGAGTTAATGAGCAGTTCTTC. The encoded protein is CAGSFAGVNEQFF.

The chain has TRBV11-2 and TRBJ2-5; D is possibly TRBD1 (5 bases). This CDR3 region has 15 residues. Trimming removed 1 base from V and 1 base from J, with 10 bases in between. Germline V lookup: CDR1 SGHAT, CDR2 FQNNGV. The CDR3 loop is CASSLGGRAQETQYF. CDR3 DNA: TGTGCCAGCAGCTTAGGCGGCAGGGCCCAAGAGACCCAGTACTTC.

CDR3 loop: CASSKTVGNTIYF. CDR3 nucleotides: TGTGCCAGCAGCAAGACTGTAGGAAACACCATATATTTT. V is TRBV9 and J is TRBJ1-3; D is unresolved. V was shortened by 4 bases and J by 4 bases, with 9 bases between the two germline ends. Germline V gene data show CDR1 as SGDLS and CDR2 as YYNGEE. CDR3 length: 13 residues.

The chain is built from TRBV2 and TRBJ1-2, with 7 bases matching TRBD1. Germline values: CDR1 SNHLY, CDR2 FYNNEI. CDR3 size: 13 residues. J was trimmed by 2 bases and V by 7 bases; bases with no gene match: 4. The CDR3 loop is CASIEQGNYGYTF. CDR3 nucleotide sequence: TGTGCCAGCATAGAACAGGGGAACTATGGCTACACCTTC.

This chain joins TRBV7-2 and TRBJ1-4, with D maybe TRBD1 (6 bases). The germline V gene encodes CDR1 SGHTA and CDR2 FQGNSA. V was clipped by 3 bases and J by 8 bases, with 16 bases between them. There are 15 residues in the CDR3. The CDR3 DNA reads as TGTGCCAGCAGCTTCCGAACGGGGGGCCGAGAAAAACTGTTTTTT. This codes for CASSFRTGGREKLFF.

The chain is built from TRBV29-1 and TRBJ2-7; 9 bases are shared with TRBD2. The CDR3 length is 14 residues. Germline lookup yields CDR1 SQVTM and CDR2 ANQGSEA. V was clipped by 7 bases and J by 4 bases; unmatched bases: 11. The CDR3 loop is CSARWASGAYEQYF. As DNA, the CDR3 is TGCAGCGCCCGGTGGGCTAGCGGGGCGTACGAGCAGTACTTC.